This TCR beta chain was sequenced for a study of T cell responses to AZD1222 COVID-19 vaccine. Concerning this clone: Its antigen is as yet unknown.

TCRdb's copy holds only in-frame clones and misses some; the assay was immunoSEQ multiplex PCR. The repertoire holds roughly 150,000 clones, with more than 85% as singletons. Study-wide points: No repertoire was sampled before or during the peak T cell response, only after it.

This CDR3 is 16 amino acids long. The V end was cut by 3 bases, the J end by 1 base, with 15 bases between. Germline values: CDR1 MNHEY, CDR2 SMNVEV (reference sequence). The specimen comprised peripheral blood, sampled 28 days after the second AZD1222 dose. The chain joins TRBV27 to TRBJ1-1; D not resolved. The TCR comes from an adult who received the AZD1222 COVID-19 vaccine. This chain's CDR3 is CASSFLKGGQNTEAFF. The DNA for the CDR3 is TGTGCCAGCAGTTTTCTTAAGGGAGGGCAGAACACTGAAGCTTTCTTT.